This T cell receptor beta chain appears in the sequencing data of a study of identical twins. Every one of the donors was a healthy Caucasian. TCRdb reprocessed the 5' RACE reads with MiXCR, giving one entry per CDR3 protein. The sample yields 460,000 or so distinct CDR3 sequences, over 12% seen once. Findings and limits, study-wide: Beta out-of-frame sequences showed weaker excess twin sharing. A partial confounding effect on zero-insertion analyses could come from invariant MAIT and iNKT cells.

A note on this clonotype: The target antigen is unknown.

Trimming took 3 bases from V and 12 from J, leaving 21 bases between them. This CDR3 has 15 residues. Germline CDR1 reads MDHEN; CDR2 reads SYDVKM. The data were also submitted as part of a second study, on yellow fever vaccine responses in identical twins.

The sequenced sample was CD4+ T cells sorted from blood. The source of this sequence is a woman aged 18-29 years in good health. The genes are TRBV28 and TRBJ2-1, with a weak D call TRBD2 (6 bases). CDR3 in DNA: TGTGCCAGCAGTTTCCCGCTAGGTTCGGGGCGGGGGCAGTTCTTC. Translation: CASSFPLGSGRGQFF.